This T cell receptor beta chain was retrieved from a study of T cell clones after liver transplantation. Background on the study: Timepoints were pre-transplant, pre-withdrawal, and after withdrawal was completed or failed.

Germline assignment: CDR1 MNHEY and CDR2 SMNVEV (reference sequence). The V gene lost 3 bases and the J gene lost 3 bases, with 12 bases spanning the gap. CDR3 length: 15 residues. Data came from immunoSEQ multiplex PCR; TCRdb stores just in-frame clones and leaves some out. The sample has about 20,000 clones, 75% to 80% seen once. This sequence originates from a human patient who received a liver transplant. Some T cells could come from the graft donor. The chain employs TRBV27 and TRBJ1-5, with D maybe TRBD1 (5 bases). The sequencing here drew on CD8+ T cells from blood, taken more than 52 months after liver transplant. The CDR3 protein is CASSLYGTANQPQHF. The CDR3 bases are TGTGCCAGCAGTTTGTACGGGACGGCCAATCAGCCCCAGCATTTT.